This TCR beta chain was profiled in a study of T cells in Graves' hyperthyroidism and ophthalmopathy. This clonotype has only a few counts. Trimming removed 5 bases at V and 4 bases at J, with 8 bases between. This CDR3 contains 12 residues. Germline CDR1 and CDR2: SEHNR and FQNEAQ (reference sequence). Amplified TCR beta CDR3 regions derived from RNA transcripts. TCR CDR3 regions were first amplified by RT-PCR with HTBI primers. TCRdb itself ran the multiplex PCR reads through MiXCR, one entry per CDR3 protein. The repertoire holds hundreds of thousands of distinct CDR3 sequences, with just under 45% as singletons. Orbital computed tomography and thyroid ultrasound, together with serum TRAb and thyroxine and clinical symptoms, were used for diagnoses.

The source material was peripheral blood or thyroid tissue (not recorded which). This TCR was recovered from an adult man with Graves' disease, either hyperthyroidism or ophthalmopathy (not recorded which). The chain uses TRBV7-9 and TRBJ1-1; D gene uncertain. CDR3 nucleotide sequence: TGTGCCAGCAGCCTCGATCCCACTGAAGCTTTCTTT. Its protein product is CASSLDPTEAFF.